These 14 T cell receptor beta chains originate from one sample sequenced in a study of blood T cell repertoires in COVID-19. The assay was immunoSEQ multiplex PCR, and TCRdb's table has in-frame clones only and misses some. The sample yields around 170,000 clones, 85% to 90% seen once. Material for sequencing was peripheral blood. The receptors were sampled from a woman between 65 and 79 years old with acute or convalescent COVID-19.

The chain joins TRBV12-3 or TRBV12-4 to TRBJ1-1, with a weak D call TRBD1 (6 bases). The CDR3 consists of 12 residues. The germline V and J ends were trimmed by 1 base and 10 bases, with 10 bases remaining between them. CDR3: CASSLEGGRAFF. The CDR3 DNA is TGTGCCAGCAGTTTAGAAGGGGGACGAGCTTTCTTT.

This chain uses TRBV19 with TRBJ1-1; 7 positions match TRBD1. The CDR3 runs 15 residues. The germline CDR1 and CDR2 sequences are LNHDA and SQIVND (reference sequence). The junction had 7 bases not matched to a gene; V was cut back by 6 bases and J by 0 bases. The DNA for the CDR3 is TGTGCCAGTAGCCTTACGGGACAGATGAACACTGAAGCTTTCTTT. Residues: CASSLTGQMNTEAFF.

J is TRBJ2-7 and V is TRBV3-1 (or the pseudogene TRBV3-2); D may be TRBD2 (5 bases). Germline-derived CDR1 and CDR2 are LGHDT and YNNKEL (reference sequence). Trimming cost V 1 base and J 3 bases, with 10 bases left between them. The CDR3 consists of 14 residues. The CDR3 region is CASSQVGLNYEQYF. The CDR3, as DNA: TGTGCCAGCAGCCAAGTTGGACTTAACTACGAGCAGTACTTC.

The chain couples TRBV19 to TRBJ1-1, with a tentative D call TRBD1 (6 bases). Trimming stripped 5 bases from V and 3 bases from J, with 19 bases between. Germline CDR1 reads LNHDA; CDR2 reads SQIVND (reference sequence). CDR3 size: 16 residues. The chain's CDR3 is CASSQKFRGADTEAFF. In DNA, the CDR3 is TGTGCCAGTAGTCAGAAGTTCCGGGGGGCGGACACTGAAGCTTTCTTT.

CDR3: CASSERGSTDTQYF. The CDR3 DNA reads TGTGCCAGCAGCGAACGAGGCAGCACAGATACGCAGTATTTT. The gene calls are TRBV4-2 and TRBJ2-3; D not certain. The CDR3 loop spans 14 amino acids. Germline-derived CDR1 and CDR2 are LGHNA and YNFKEQ. V was pared by 5 bases and J by 0 bases, with 9 bases between.

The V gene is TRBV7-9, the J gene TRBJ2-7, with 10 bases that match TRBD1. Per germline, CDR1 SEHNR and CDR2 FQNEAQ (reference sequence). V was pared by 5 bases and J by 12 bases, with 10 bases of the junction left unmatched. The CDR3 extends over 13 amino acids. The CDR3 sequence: CASSGQGQGFWYF. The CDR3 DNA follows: TGTGCCAGCAGCGGCCAGGGACAGGGGTTTTGGTACTTC.

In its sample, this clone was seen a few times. DNA for the CDR3: TGTGCCAGCAGCGTAAGGCCGACACCATCCTACGAGCAGTACTTC. It specifies CASSVRPTPSYEQYF. The chain couples TRBV9 to TRBJ2-7; D unresolved. The CDR3 runs to 15 residues. Between the trimmed V and J ends, which lost 1 base and 1 base, there was a span of 12 bases. CDR1 is SGDLS and CDR2 is YYNGEE in the germline V gene.

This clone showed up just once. The CDR3 protein is CASGGTATNYGYTF. The CDR3 region has the DNA TGTGCCAGCGGAGGGACAGCTACTAACTATGGCTACACCTTC. This chain joins TRBV19 and TRBJ1-2; 7 bases are shared with TRBD1. This CDR3 comprises 14 residues. Germline CDR1 and CDR2: LNHDA and SQIVND (reference sequence). J gave up 0 bases and V 9 bases, and 7 bases lay outside the gene matches.

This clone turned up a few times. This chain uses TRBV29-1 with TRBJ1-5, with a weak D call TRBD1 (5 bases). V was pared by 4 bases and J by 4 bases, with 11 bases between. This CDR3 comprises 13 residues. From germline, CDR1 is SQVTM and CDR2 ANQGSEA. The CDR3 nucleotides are TGCAGCGTTGGTCAGGGACTTAATCAGCCCCAGCATTTT. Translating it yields CSVGQGLNQPQHF. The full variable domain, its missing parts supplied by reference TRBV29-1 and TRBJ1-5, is SAVISQKPSRDICQRGTSLTIQCQVDSQVTMMFWYRQQPGQSLTLIATANQGSEATYESGFVIDKFPISRPNLTFSTLTVSNMSPEDSSIYLCSVGQGLNQPQHFGDGTRLSIL.

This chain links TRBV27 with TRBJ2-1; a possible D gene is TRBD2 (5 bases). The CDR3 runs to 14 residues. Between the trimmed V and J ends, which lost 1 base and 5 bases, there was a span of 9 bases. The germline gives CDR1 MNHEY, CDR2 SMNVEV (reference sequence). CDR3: CASSLLGLHNEQFF. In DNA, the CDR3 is TGTGCCAGCAGTTTATTAGGACTTCACAATGAGCAGTTCTTC.

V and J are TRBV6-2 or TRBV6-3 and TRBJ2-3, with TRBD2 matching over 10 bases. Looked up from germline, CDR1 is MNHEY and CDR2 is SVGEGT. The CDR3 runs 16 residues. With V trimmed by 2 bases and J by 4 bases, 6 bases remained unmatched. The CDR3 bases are TGTGCCAGCAGTTACCTAAGCGGGGGGGGCCCAGATACGCAGTATTTT. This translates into CASSYLSGGGPDTQYF.

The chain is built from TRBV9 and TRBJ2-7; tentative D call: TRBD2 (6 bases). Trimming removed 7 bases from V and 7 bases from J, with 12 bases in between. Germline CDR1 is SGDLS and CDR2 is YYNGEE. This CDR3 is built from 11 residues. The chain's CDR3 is CASGTGWEQYF. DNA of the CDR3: TGTGCCAGCGGGACTGGGTGGGAGCAGTACTTC.

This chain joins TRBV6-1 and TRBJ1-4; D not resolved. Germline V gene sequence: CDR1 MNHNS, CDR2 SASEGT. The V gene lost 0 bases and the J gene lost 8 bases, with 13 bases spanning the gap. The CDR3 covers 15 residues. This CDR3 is CASSEASVLLEKLFF. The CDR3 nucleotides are TGTGCCAGCAGTGAAGCCTCGGTATTACTCGAAAAACTGTTTTTT.

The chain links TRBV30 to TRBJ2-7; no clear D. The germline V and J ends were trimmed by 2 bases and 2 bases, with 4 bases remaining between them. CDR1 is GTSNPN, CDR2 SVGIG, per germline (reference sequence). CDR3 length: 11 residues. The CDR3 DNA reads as TGTGCCTGGAGTACTGCCTACGAGCAGTACTTC. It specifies CAWSTAYEQYF.